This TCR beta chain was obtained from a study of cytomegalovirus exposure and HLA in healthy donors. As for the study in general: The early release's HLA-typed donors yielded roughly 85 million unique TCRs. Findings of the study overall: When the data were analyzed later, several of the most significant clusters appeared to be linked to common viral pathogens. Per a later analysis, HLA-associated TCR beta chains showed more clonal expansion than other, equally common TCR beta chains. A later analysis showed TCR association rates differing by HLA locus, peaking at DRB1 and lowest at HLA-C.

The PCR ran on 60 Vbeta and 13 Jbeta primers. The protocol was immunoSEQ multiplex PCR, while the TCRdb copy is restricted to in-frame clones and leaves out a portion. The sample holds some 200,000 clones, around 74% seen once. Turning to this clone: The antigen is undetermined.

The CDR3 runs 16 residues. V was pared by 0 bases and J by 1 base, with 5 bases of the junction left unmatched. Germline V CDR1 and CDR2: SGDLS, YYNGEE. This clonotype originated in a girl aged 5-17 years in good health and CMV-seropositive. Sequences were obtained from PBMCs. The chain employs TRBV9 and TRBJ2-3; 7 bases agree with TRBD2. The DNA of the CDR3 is TGTGCCAGCAGCGTAGACTCGGCGGGAGGCACAGATACGCAGTATTTT. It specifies CASSVDSAGGTDTQYF.